Detailed here is one T cell receptor beta chain. No antigen is known for it. The data stem from a study of neoadjuvant anti-PD-1 for oral cavity cancer. Overall study context: Patients without progression got a fourth dose around day 43.

Some clones are missing from TCRdb's copy, which holds only in-frame ones; the method was immunoSEQ multiplex PCR. This repertoire shows 15,000 or so clones, roughly 60% found once; its top ten account for around 2.8%. The patients had HPV-negative, locally advanced oral cavity squamous cell carcinoma. Study-level results: Treg/Th17 ratio rose with pretreatment blood and fell with post-treatment tumor TCRbeta clonality.

This clonotype originated in a person between 40 and 79 years old with oral cavity squamous cell carcinoma. The input for sequencing was PBMCs, taken before nivolumab (anti-PD-1) treatment.

The CDR3 DNA sequence: TGTGCCAGCAGCTTCAACATATCGGCAGGCCATACGGACAATGAGCAGTTCTTC. Translation gives CASSFNISAGHTDNEQFF. V is TRBV5-7 and J is TRBJ2-1; no definite D call. TRBV5-7 is an ORF for which the function is uncertain. The CDR3 spans 18 residues. V was pared by 2 bases and J by 5 bases, with 23 bases between.